This T cell receptor (beta chain) is from a study of shared clonotypes between healthy human individuals. Study-level information: Researchers drew samples from a couple of women and a few men aged 18 to 49.

Study results and caveats: Rarefaction showed that sequencing of sorted subsets was incomplete (despite large depth). For naive CD4 cells, 4% to 5% of clonotypes were shared across four donors.

For this clone: The antigen remains unidentified.

Only in-frame clones appear in the TCRdb table, and some are missing; sequencing was by immunoSEQ multiplex PCR. The table shows under 600,000 clones, with 95% to 97% occurring only once. V was shortened by 1 base and J by 3 bases, with 15 bases between the two germline ends. The CDR3 has 17 amino acids. Germline-derived CDR1 and CDR2 are MGHRA and YSYEKL. The source of this sequence is a woman aged 30 to 39 in good health. V is TRBV4-1 and J is TRBJ2-2; possibly TRBD2 for D (6 bases). Specimen: naive CD4+ T cells sorted from blood. Subset described: CD45RA+ positively selected. CDR3 protein: CASSQGPGTGYTGELFF. The CDR3 DNA sequence: TGCGCCAGCAGCCAAGGCCCCGGGACTGGCTACACCGGGGAGCTGTTTTTT.